This T cell receptor beta chain was sequenced for a study of blood T cell repertoires in COVID-19 (TCRdb year 2020). Regarding the study in general: Collaborator samples came from the United States, Italy and Spain and covered acute and convalescent phases of COVID-19. The material from the prospective study consisted of cDNA or gDNA derived from T cells, B-cell-depleted T cells, or PBMCs. Deeply sampled blood TCRbeta repertoires from subjects exposed to, actively infected with, or recovered from COVID-19 were included in the dataset. The repertoires were released in a freely available public database meant as a resource for research on the immune response to SARS-CoV-2. Samples came from the ongoing ImmuneRACE study (first 160 participants) plus 1,254 subjects from 6 global collaborators. Nearly every sample came with metadata listing a de-identified subject ID, COVID-19 status, age in years and sex. Where HLA class I and class II types were available, the types were taken from metadata supplied by the sample provider, not from assay-based typing.

To note about this clone: Its target antigen remains unknown. No much larger clone exists at a distance of one base, and base qualities are not known.

V is cut back by 6 bases and J by 4 bases, with 6 bases in the junction unmatched. From the germline V gene (reference sequence), CDR1 is MNHEY and CDR2 is SMNVEV. Spanning cysteine to phenylalanine, the CDR3 consists of 14 amino acids. The only DNA kept is the CDR3, 42 bases in frame from the first base. Overall study outcomes, separate from this receptor: How much clinical and demographic metadata was included differed by source and by participant, and the metadata was provided uncurated.

TCRbeta CDR3 regions were amplified from genomic DNA by means of the immunoSEQ Assay, a bias-controlled multiplex PCR. The paper's processing steps were these. The number of nucleated cells in each sample was estimated from the amplification of reference gene primers within the assay. To quantify the absolute abundance of each unique TCRbeta CDR3 rearrangement, sequence reads were collapsed and filtered. For each sample, productive Simpson clonality was calculated as the square root of Simpson's diversity index across productive rearrangements. What TCRdb holds here is the immuneACCESS table cut down to in-frame rearrangements. Part of the clones is not present; checked against another copy, under half of the missing clones reflect an unresolved V gene, and the others are unexplained. That table is the source of V, J and clone size, and D and trimming were worked out from the DNA. Across this sample there are around 320,000 clones, with 90% seen only once. The ten biggest clones cover less than 4% of the sample.

In the prospective study, participants were about 18 to 89 years old, resided in about two dozen geographic areas of the United States, and were enrolled through a virtual design. In the prospective study, participants were assigned to cohorts based on the clinical history participants reported in a screening survey and a study questionnaire. Exposed participants had been in contact with someone with a PCR-confirmed or clinician-diagnosed COVID-19 case within 2 weeks of study entry. Each participant in the prospective study had whole blood, serum and a nasopharyngeal or oropharyngeal swab collected by mobile phlebotomists. Additional blood draws and questionnaires over an approximately 2-month period could optionally be provided by prospective study participants. Blood samples from the prospective study were shipped frozen or at room temperature prior to DNA extraction.

This TCR was sampled from a woman in her twenties or thirties who had been exposed to COVID-19. The rearrangement combines TRBV27 with TRBJ2-7, with 10 middle bases fitting TRBD1. Sequencing was performed on PBMCs or T cells enriched from blood (not recorded which). The DNA reads TGTGCCAGCAGCCGAGGACAGGGGGAGTACGAGCAGTACTTC. Translation gives CASSRGQGEYEQYF.